Listed below are T cell receptor beta chains from one sample, sequenced in a study of T cell responses to AZD1222 COVID-19 vaccine. Clones were read by immunoSEQ multiplex PCR, and TCRdb kept only the in-frame ones, dropping some. The data contain some 200,000 clones, around nine tenths of them singletons. This sample comprised peripheral blood, obtained 28 days after the second dose of the MenACWY control vaccine. Source of these receptors: an adult who received the MenACWY meningococcal vaccine as a control. Both conserved end residues are part of each CDR3. A D gene is named only where the DNA matches it firmly. Clone sizes are given selectively: once, few, many, or a class where the clone is expanded.

j_call: TRBJ2-5; d_call: NA; v_call: TRBV5-1; clone_size: NA; cdr3_aa: CASSLGTSQETQYF; cdr3_nt: TGCGCCAGCAGCTTGGGGACATCTCAAGAGACCCAGTACTTC
j_call: TRBJ2-1; d_call: TRBD2; v_call: TRBV19; clone_size: NA; cdr3_aa: CASSSPPGGSFYNEQFF; cdr3_nt: TGTGCCAGTAGTTCCCCTCCAGGCGGGAGTTTTTACAATGAGCAGTTCTTC
j_call: TRBJ2-3; d_call: NA; v_call: TRBV19; clone_size: NA; cdr3_aa: CASSDWDRTSTDTQYF; cdr3_nt: TGTGCCAGTAGTGATTGGGACCGCACTAGCACAGATACGCAGTATTTT
j_call: TRBJ1-2; d_call: NA; v_call: TRBV7-9; clone_size: NA; cdr3_aa: CASSLSGQINYGYTF; cdr3_nt: TGTGCCAGCAGCTTATCCGGACAGATTAACTATGGCTACACCTTC
j_call: TRBJ1-1; d_call: TRBD1; v_call: TRBV28; clone_size: NA; cdr3_aa: CASSLGWDRGEGTEAFF; cdr3_nt: TGTGCCAGCAGTCTTGGTTGGGACAGGGGAGAGGGCACTGAAGCTTTCTTT
j_call: TRBJ1-1; d_call: NA; v_call: TRBV2; clone_size: NA; cdr3_aa: CASSPGRVNTEAFF; cdr3_nt: TGTGCCAGCAGCCCCGGACGGGTGAACACTGAAGCTTTCTTT
j_call: TRBJ2-3; d_call: NA; v_call: TRBV6-2/TRBV6-3; clone_size: NA; cdr3_aa: CASSSVRRGADTQYF; cdr3_nt: TGTGCCAGCAGTTCGGTGCGTCGGGGAGCTGATACGCAGTATTTT
j_call: TRBJ2-7; d_call: NA; v_call: TRBV7-7; clone_size: NA; cdr3_aa: CASSLDGGEQYF; cdr3_nt: TGTGCTAGCAGCTTAGACGGTGGCGAGCAGTACTTC
j_call: TRBJ2-5; d_call: TRBD1; v_call: TRBV19; clone_size: few; cdr3_aa: CASSTKRTGIVGETQYF; cdr3_nt: TGTGCCAGTAGTACCAAGAGGACAGGGATTGTCGGAGAGACCCAGTACTTC
j_call: TRBJ1-1; d_call: TRBD1; v_call: TRBV27; clone_size: once; cdr3_aa: CASSFRQGLNTEAFF; cdr3_nt: TGTGCCAGCAGTTTTAGACAGGGGCTGAACACTGAAGCTTTCTTT
j_call: TRBJ1-3; d_call: NA; v_call: TRBV11-2; clone_size: NA; cdr3_aa: CASSLVGAKGTGNTIYF; cdr3_nt: TGTGCCAGCAGCTTAGTGGGGGCGAAGGGTACTGGAAACACCATATATTTT
j_call: TRBJ2-1; d_call: NA; v_call: TRBV4-3; clone_size: NA; cdr3_aa: CASSQDLRVSAREQFF; cdr3_nt: TGCGCCAGCAGCCAAGATCTGAGGGTATCGGCGCGAGAGCAGTTCTTC
j_call: TRBJ1-6; d_call: TRBD1; v_call: TRBV27; clone_size: once; cdr3_aa: CASSSWTGEFGSPLHF; cdr3_nt: TGTGCCAGCAGTTCTTGGACAGGGGAGTTTGGTTCACCCCTCCACTTT
j_call: TRBJ2-7; d_call: NA; v_call: TRBV19; clone_size: NA; cdr3_aa: CASSIGLGKEQYF; cdr3_nt: TGTGCCAGTAGTATAGGTCTGGGTAAGGAGCAGTACTTC
j_call: TRBJ1-2; d_call: TRBD1; v_call: TRBV23-1; clone_size: NA; cdr3_aa: CASSQSGDRAYGYTF; cdr3_nt: TGCGCCAGCAGTCAATCGGGGGACAGGGCCTATGGCTACACCTTC
j_call: TRBJ2-7; d_call: TRBD1; v_call: TRBV6-5; clone_size: few; cdr3_aa: CASRDQGTGGYEQYF; cdr3_nt: TGTGCCAGCAGGGATCAGGGGACAGGTGGTTACGAGCAGTACTTC
j_call: TRBJ2-1; d_call: TRBD2; v_call: TRBV6-2/TRBV6-3; clone_size: NA; cdr3_aa: CASSYSGSGRASEQFF; cdr3_nt: TGTGCCAGCAGTTACTCAGGTAGCGGGAGGGCCAGTGAGCAGTTCTTC
j_call: TRBJ1-1; d_call: NA; v_call: TRBV28; clone_size: NA; cdr3_aa: CASSLNKNTEAFF; cdr3_nt: TGTGCCAGCAGTTTAAACAAGAACACTGAAGCTTTCTTT